The following is a T cell receptor beta chain sequence with its context. Its antigen is as yet unknown. Patients included in sequencing had previously demonstrated CD8+CD57+ cell expansion by flow cytometry. None of the patients had been given any therapy when their blood was sampled. These data originate in a study of CD8+CD57+ T cells in acquired aplastic anemia. Overall study results and limits: Patients and controls shared 25 to 35 CD8+ CDR3 sequences, highly expressed in patients.

The use of genomic DNA as template underpinned the TCR beta VDJ and CDR3 profiling. MiXCR, run by TCRdb on the reads, gives a single entry per CDR3 protein. The repertoire holds about 240,000 distinct CDR3 sequences, more than 40% seen once, with 7% to 10% in the top ten. V was cut by 6 bases and J by 3 bases, with 8 bases left in between. CDR3 length: 12 residues. Germline V lookup: CDR1 LGHNA, CDR2 YNFKEQ. V is TRBV4-2 and J is TRBJ1-2; perhaps TRBD1 as D (6 bases). The clonotype comes from a human donor with aplastic anemia. The sample was sorted CD4+, CD8+, or CD8+CD57+ T cells (not recorded which) from PBMCs. CDR3 DNA sequence: TGTGCCAGCAGAACAGGGCACTATGGCTACACCTTC. Translated: CASRTGHYGYTF.